This paragraph covers one T cell receptor (beta chain) sequence. This clone's antigen is unknown. Base qualities are not provided; no much larger clone lies one nucleotide away. The sample belongs to a study of long-term antiretroviral therapy in people with HIV (dated by TCRdb to the early 2020s). Context from the whole study: The earliest samples were collected roughly a decade before the 2015 WHO recommendation for immediate ART, at a time when ART was usually postponed until CD4 counts fell. A retrospective serial study tested whether changes in peripheral blood TRB repertoire composition and diversity were associated with ART initiation and durable HIV suppression. The cohort contributed about 190 cryopreserved PBMC samples from a few dozen adults with confirmed HIV infection, collected serially over a mean of approximately six years (range 1-12). About 35% of the 30 participants with HIV were female. No cross-contamination during QIAcube processing was seen in test extractions of a monoclonal T-cell line run alongside 33 polyclonal samples. General study outcomes and caveats: Because cell numbers in pre-ART samples were limited, unsorted PBMC were profiled instead of sorted CD4+ and CD8+ T cells. Narrower CDR3 length ranges were observed in HIV repertoires than in controls, and an antigen-experienced repertoire with only a slight naive shift after ART was suggested by the network structure. The samples span the years 2004 to 2017, and the ART regimens used may be less effective than current regimens. A significant increase in TRB diversity was found to be associated with ART initiation, although TRB diversity was observed to remain significantly below that of transplant donor controls even after long-term ART. Limited PBMC availability meant only the TCR beta chain was sequenced, without alpha chain pairing. At every time point, the repertoire was dominated by expanded TRB clones first identified before ART initiation, although this dominance fluctuated and, in many PLHIV, declined after ART. Inferences about post-ART repertoire changes are limited because no data were available on ART adherence, viral resistance or therapy changes.

Participants were included only if at least one PBMC sample before ART initiation and at least two post-ART samples were available. All participants with HIV were treated in the United States of America. Cryopreserved samples of roughly 0.95-10 million PBMC were thawed and washed before DNA extraction. At the time of the earliest PBMC sample for each participant with HIV, ages ranged from about 20 to 54 years. Each participant contributed PBMC samples from 1-4 timepoints before ART initiation and 2-8 timepoints after ART initiation, with a median of 7 samples. Serial HIV viral load, CD4+ T-cell count, ART history and demographic data were obtained for every participant. Using a Qiagen kit on a QIAcube, genomic DNA was extracted from unsorted PBMC, with samples processed in batches of 12. V is shortened by 4 bases, J by 10 bases, and the region joining them spans 13 bases. For CDR1 and CDR2, the germline V gene (reference sequence) lists LNHDA and SQIVND. The cysteine opens and the phenylalanine closes a CDR3 of 12 amino acids. The sequence is cut down to CDR3 DNA, 36 bases in frame from base 1.

The immunoSEQ hsTCRB v3.0 assay was used at survey level resolution for TRB variable region sequencing. The targeted TRB sequencing depth was about 35,000-55,000 T-cell genomes per sample. An Illumina MiSeq with a v3 150-cycle kit was used to sequence the pooled TRB libraries. The original pipeline was this. Repertoire analysis was performed in R inside a reproducible Nextflow workflow that covered QC, data transformation and analysis. LymphoSeq2, an R package for exploring AIRR-Seq data, was used to implement the custom analyses. Several samples that yielded fewer than 5000 total TRB sequences were excluded, so that around 190 HIV repertoires were analyzed. Of the 188 retained HIV repertoires, approximately 57 were collected before and 120 to 140 after ART initiation. Each repertoire was downsampled to 5000 TRB nucleotide sequences, and summary statistics were averaged across 100 downsampling iterations. The analysis kept only TRB sequences whose CDR3 regions were at least seven amino acids long. Two measures captured diversity: a Shannon entropy-derived clonality score and the Gini coefficient. In the repertoire networks, any two of the top 5000 CDR3 amino acid sequences were linked whenever the two sequences differed by an edit distance of one. Antigen specificity groups and MHC restriction were predicted for TRB CDR3 amino acid sequences with GLIPH2. To flag known CMV, EBV, HIV or tissue antigen associations, CDR3 amino acid sequences were matched against VDJdb and McPAS-TCR. Pre-ART, post-ART and control groups were compared with Wilcoxon signed-rank tests and Holm-Bonferroni correction. TCRdb re-hosts the immuneACCESS table, in-frame sequences only. Its copies lack some clones; in the studies checked, an unresolved V gene accounts for under half of them, and the cause for the rest is not known. V, J and clone size derive from that table, while D and trimming were established from the DNA sequence. The sample contains about 12,000 clones, 70% to 80% of them found a single time. About an eighth of the sample goes to the ten largest clones.

The material was unsorted PBMCs, obtained roughly 3.4 years before starting antiretroviral therapy. This TCR derives from a man between 35 and 55 years old with HIV. The receptor chain draws on TRBV19 and TRBJ1-1; the D segment cannot be called with confidence. The CDR3 reads CASSNRGGGAFF. The sequenced DNA is TGTGCCAGTAGTAACCGTGGCGGTGGAGCTTTCTTT.